Listed below are T cell receptor beta chains from one sample, sequenced in a study of blood T cell repertoires in COVID-19. Clones were sequenced by immunoSEQ multiplex PCR, and TCRdb holds only the in-frame ones, with some missing. The profile shows some 80,000 clones, 65% to 80% of them singletons. Sequencing was carried out using peripheral blood. All receptors come from a woman of 80 years or more with active or convalescent COVID-19. Both conserved end residues are part of each CDR3. A D gene is named only where the DNA matches it firmly. Part of the rows lack a size; the others show once, few, many or a class for expanded clones.

D gene: NA; J gene: TRBJ2-2; clone size: NA; V gene: TRBV30; CDR3 DNA: TGTGCCCGGAGCTTCGCGGGCGGGGAGCTGTTTTTT; CDR3 protein: CARSFAGGELFF
D gene: NA; J gene: TRBJ2-2; clone size: NA; V gene: TRBV12-3/TRBV12-4; CDR3 DNA: TGTGCCAGCAGCTCGACAGGCACCGGGGAGCTGTTTTTT; CDR3 protein: CASSSTGTGELFF
D gene: NA; J gene: TRBJ1-5; clone size: NA; V gene: TRBV12-3/TRBV12-4; CDR3 DNA: TGTGCCAGCAGCCTAAGTGGCGGTCAGCCCCAGCATTTT; CDR3 protein: CASSLSGGQPQHF
D gene: TRBD1; J gene: TRBJ1-5; clone size: NA; V gene: TRBV5-1; CDR3 DNA: TGCGCCAGCAGTGGACAGGGCCTTCGTTATAGCAATCAGCCCCAGCATTTT; CDR3 protein: CASSGQGLRYSNQPQHF
D gene: NA; J gene: TRBJ2-5; clone size: NA; V gene: TRBV7-3; CDR3 DNA: TGTGCCAGCAGCTTACTCGGACTTCCCTCTCAAGAGACCCAGTACTTC; CDR3 protein: CASSLLGLPSQETQYF
D gene: TRBD2; J gene: TRBJ2-7; clone size: NA; V gene: TRBV6-5; CDR3 DNA: TGTGCCTGTGGGCGGGGGAGCTCCTACGAGCAGTACTTC; CDR3 protein: CACGRGSSYEQYF
D gene: NA; J gene: TRBJ2-5; clone size: NA; V gene: TRBV19; CDR3 DNA: TGTGCCAGTAGTAACGGGGGGCTTGAGACCCAGTACTTC; CDR3 protein: CASSNGGLETQYF
D gene: TRBD1; J gene: TRBJ2-4; clone size: NA; V gene: TRBV15; CDR3 DNA: TGTGCCACCAGCAGACCTGGGACAGGGGCGGACATTCAGTACTTC; CDR3 protein: CATSRPGTGADIQYF
D gene: TRBD1; J gene: TRBJ1-2; clone size: NA; V gene: TRBV13; CDR3 DNA: TGTGCCAGCAGCCACCGACAGGGCGTCTATGGCTACACCTTC; CDR3 protein: CASSHRQGVYGYTF
D gene: TRBD1; J gene: TRBJ1-1; clone size: NA; V gene: TRBV5-6; CDR3 DNA: TGTGCCAGCAGCTTTACCGGGACAGGGAACACTGAAGCTTTCTTT; CDR3 protein: CASSFTGTGNTEAFF
D gene: NA; J gene: TRBJ2-7; clone size: NA; V gene: TRBV6-6; CDR3 DNA: TGTGCCAGCAGTTACCCTCTGGGCGACGAGCAGTACTTC; CDR3 protein: CASSYPLGDEQYF
D gene: TRBD2; J gene: TRBJ2-5; clone size: NA; V gene: TRBV6-2/TRBV6-3; CDR3 DNA: TGTGCCAGCAGTTACGGTACAGCGGGGGGGGGCCAAGAGACCCAGTACTTC; CDR3 protein: CASSYGTAGGGQETQYF
D gene: NA; J gene: TRBJ2-7; clone size: NA; V gene: TRBV6-6; CDR3 DNA: TGTGCCAGCAGTTCCAGGGGTGGCTACGAGCAGTACTTC; CDR3 protein: CASSSRGGYEQYF
D gene: NA; J gene: TRBJ2-1; clone size: NA; V gene: TRBV30; CDR3 DNA: TGTGCCTGGGCCGGGACTGACAAATACAATGAGCAGTTCTTC; CDR3 protein: CAWAGTDKYNEQFF
D gene: NA; J gene: TRBJ2-3; clone size: NA; V gene: TRBV9; CDR3 DNA: TGTGCCAGCAGCGTACAGGGGGATACGCAGTATTTT; CDR3 protein: CASSVQGDTQYF
D gene: NA; J gene: TRBJ1-1; clone size: NA; V gene: TRBV6-5; CDR3 DNA: TGTGCCAGCAGTACTACCCTTGAAGCTTTCTTT; CDR3 protein: CASSTTLEAFF
D gene: NA; J gene: TRBJ1-2; clone size: NA; V gene: TRBV5-4; CDR3 DNA: TGTGCCAGCAGCTTGGCCCCCAGGGTTTATGACTACACCTTC; CDR3 protein: CASSLAPRVYDYTF
D gene: NA; J gene: TRBJ2-7; clone size: NA; V gene: TRBV7-8; CDR3 DNA: TGTGCCAGCAGCTTAGTACAGGGCGGCTCCTACGAGCAGTACTTC; CDR3 protein: CASSLVQGGSYEQYF
D gene: NA; J gene: TRBJ2-3; clone size: NA; V gene: TRBV10-3; CDR3 DNA: TGTGCCATCAGCCGAGATCCAAAAGATACGCAGTATTTT; CDR3 protein: CAISRDPKDTQYF
D gene: TRBD2; J gene: TRBJ2-3; clone size: NA; V gene: TRBV5-4; CDR3 DNA: TGTGCCAGCAGCAGGACTAGCTCGACAGATACGCAGTATTTT; CDR3 protein: CASSRTSSTDTQYF
D gene: NA; J gene: TRBJ1-1; clone size: NA; V gene: TRBV6-5; CDR3 DNA: TGTGCCAGCAGTACCATGGGAGGCACTGAAGCTTTCTTT; CDR3 protein: CASSTMGGTEAFF
D gene: TRBD1; J gene: TRBJ2-5; clone size: NA; V gene: TRBV6-5; CDR3 DNA: TGTGCCAGCAGCAGACAGGGGTACCAAGAGACCCAGTACTTC; CDR3 protein: CASSRQGYQETQYF
D gene: NA; J gene: TRBJ1-2; clone size: NA; V gene: TRBV6-2/TRBV6-3; CDR3 DNA: TGTGCCAGCAGTACCGCGGGGGGCTACACCTTC; CDR3 protein: CASSTAGGYTF
D gene: TRBD1; J gene: TRBJ1-2; clone size: NA; V gene: TRBV7-2; CDR3 DNA: TGTGCCAGCAGCCCCAACAGGGGAGGCTATGGCTACACCTTC; CDR3 protein: CASSPNRGGYGYTF
D gene: NA; J gene: TRBJ2-4; clone size: medium-sized; V gene: TRBV30; CDR3 DNA: TGTGCCTGGAGTGCCCTAGAGGGCATTCAGTACTTC; CDR3 protein: CAWSALEGIQYF
D gene: NA; J gene: TRBJ1-1; clone size: NA; V gene: TRBV6-5; CDR3 DNA: TGTGCCAGCCCCCGAGCACCCACTGAAGCTTTCTTT; CDR3 protein: CASPRAPTEAFF
D gene: TRBD2; J gene: TRBJ2-3; clone size: NA; V gene: TRBV11-2; CDR3 DNA: TGTGCCAGCAGCTTAGGAAGGCTAGCGGGGGGGCGGGGAGATACGCAGTATTTT; CDR3 protein: CASSLGRLAGGRGDTQYF
D gene: NA; J gene: TRBJ1-3; clone size: NA; V gene: TRBV7-9; CDR3 DNA: TGTGCCAGCAGCTCCTCCCCGCGGTCTGGAAACACCATATATTTT; CDR3 protein: CASSSSPRSGNTIYF
D gene: NA; J gene: TRBJ1-2; clone size: NA; V gene: TRBV4-3; CDR3 DNA: TGCGCCAGCAGCCAGAGTTTTGCCTATGGCTACACCTTC; CDR3 protein: CASSQSFAYGYTF
D gene: TRBD1; J gene: TRBJ2-4; clone size: NA; V gene: TRBV28; CDR3 DNA: TGTGCCAGCAGTTTGACAGGGGGCAAAAACATTCAGTACTTC; CDR3 protein: CASSLTGGKNIQYF
D gene: TRBD1; J gene: TRBJ2-2; clone size: NA; V gene: TRBV29-1; CDR3 DNA: TGCAGCGGGGGACAGGGGCTAAACACCGGGGAGCTGTTTTTT; CDR3 protein: CSGGQGLNTGELFF
D gene: NA; J gene: TRBJ2-1; clone size: NA; V gene: TRBV19; CDR3 DNA: TGTGCCAGTAGTATAAACAGGGTTGATGAGCAGTTCTTC; CDR3 protein: CASSINRVDEQFF
D gene: NA; J gene: TRBJ1-4; clone size: NA; V gene: TRBV30; CDR3 DNA: TGTGCCTGGAGTCCGACAACCAGTGGCGAAAAACTGTTTTTT; CDR3 protein: CAWSPTTSGEKLFF
D gene: NA; J gene: TRBJ1-1; clone size: NA; V gene: TRBV20-1; CDR3 DNA: TGCAGTGCAACCGGGACAGAAGCTTTCTTT; CDR3 protein: CSATGTEAFF
D gene: NA; J gene: TRBJ1-1; clone size: NA; V gene: TRBV19; CDR3 DNA: TGTGCCAGTAGTCTCGGCAGGGGCAACACTGAAGCTTTCTTT; CDR3 protein: CASSLGRGNTEAFF
D gene: NA; J gene: TRBJ2-5; clone size: NA; V gene: TRBV3-1/TRBV3-2; CDR3 DNA: TGTGCCAGCAGCCATGTCAGGGGTACAGAGACCCAGTACTTC; CDR3 protein: CASSHVRGTETQYF